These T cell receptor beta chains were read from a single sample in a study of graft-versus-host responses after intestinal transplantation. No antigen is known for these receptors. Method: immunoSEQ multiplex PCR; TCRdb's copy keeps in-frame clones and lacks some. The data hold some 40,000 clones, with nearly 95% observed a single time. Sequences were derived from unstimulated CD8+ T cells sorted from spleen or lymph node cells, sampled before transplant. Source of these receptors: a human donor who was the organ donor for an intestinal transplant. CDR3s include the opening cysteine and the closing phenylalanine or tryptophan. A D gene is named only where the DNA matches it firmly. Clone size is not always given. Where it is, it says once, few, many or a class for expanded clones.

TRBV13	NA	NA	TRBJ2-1	TGTGCCAGCAGCTTCGCCGCCTACAATGAGCAGTTCTTC	CASSFAAYNEQFF
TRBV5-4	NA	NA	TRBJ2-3	TGTGCCAGCAGCTTGGTGTGGGACCCAGATACGCAGTATTTT	CASSLVWDPDTQYF
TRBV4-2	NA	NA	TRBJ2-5	TGTGCCAGCAGCCAAGATAGAACAGGGCAAGAGACCCAGTACTTC	CASSQDRTGQETQYF
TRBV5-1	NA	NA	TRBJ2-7	TGCGCCAGCAGCTTGACAGGACCCGAGCAGTACTTC	CASSLTGPEQYF
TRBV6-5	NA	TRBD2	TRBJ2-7	TGTGCCAGCAGTTACTCGACTAGCGGGAGTAAGGAGCAGTACTTC	CASSYSTSGSKEQYF
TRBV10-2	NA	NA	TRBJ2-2	TGCGCCAGCACCAGAAGGGACACCGGGGAGCTGTTTTTT	CASTRRDTGELFF
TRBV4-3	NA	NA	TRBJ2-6	TGCGCCAGCAGCCAAGACAGGTCTCACTCTGGGGCCAACGTCCTGACTTTC	CASSQDRSHSGANVLTF
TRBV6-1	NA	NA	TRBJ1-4	TGTGCCAGCGATACCGGGGACGGGATTGAAAAACTGTTTTTT	CASDTGDGIEKLFF
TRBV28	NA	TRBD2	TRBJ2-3	TGTGCCAGCAGTGAGCCGGGACTAGCGCTCACAGATACGCAGTATTTT	CASSEPGLALTDTQYF
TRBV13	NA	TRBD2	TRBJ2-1	TGTGCCAGCAGCTTAGACGCCCCGGGAGGGCGAAGAAATGAGCAGTTCTTC	CASSLDAPGGRRNEQFF
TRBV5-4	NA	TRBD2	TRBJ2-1	TGTGCCAGCAGACCCTCTAGCGGGGGGTACAATGAGCAGTTCTTC	CASRPSSGGYNEQFF
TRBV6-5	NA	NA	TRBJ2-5	TGTGCCGGCAGTTACTCTCCCGGGGCTGGGACCCAGTACTTC	CAGSYSPGAGTQYF
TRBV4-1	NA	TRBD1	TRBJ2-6	TGCGCCAGCAGCCAAGGGGGGACAGGAGCCTCTGGGGCCAACGTCCTGACTTTC	CASSQGGTGASGANVLTF
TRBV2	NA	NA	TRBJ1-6	TGTGCCAGCAACGGGGCCCTCGCGGTAGCCCTCCACTTT	CASNGALAVALHF
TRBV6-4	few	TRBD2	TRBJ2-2	TGTGCCAGCAGTGACGCGGGAGGGCCGGGCACCGGGGAGCTGTTTTTT	CASSDAGGPGTGELFF
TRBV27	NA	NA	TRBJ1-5	TGTGCCAGCAGTTTATCTTTTAATCAGCCCCAGCATTTT	CASSLSFNQPQHF
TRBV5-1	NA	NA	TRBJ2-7	TGCGCCAGCAGCCTGGAGGGGGGAAGAGAATACGAGCAGTACTTC	CASSLEGGREYEQYF
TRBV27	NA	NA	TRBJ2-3	TGTGCCAGCAGCAGCACAGATACGCAGTATTTT	CASSSTDTQYF
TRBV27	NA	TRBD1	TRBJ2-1	TGTGCCAGCAGTTTCACAGGGGGCGTTGAGCAGTTCTTC	CASSFTGGVEQFF
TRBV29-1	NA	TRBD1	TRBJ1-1	TGCAGCGTTGAAGACAGGGGGTATGAAGCTTTCTTT	CSVEDRGYEAFF
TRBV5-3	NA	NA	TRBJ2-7	TGTGCCAGAAGCTACTCGGACGAGGGGCCCTACGAGCAGTACTTC	CARSYSDEGPYEQYF
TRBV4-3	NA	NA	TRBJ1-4	TGCGCCAGCAGCCCAGAAACCCACCGGGAACAACATAATGAAAAACTGTTTTTT	CASSPETHREQHNEKLFF
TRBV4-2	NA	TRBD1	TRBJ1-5	TGTGCCAGCAGCCCCCGGGACAGGGATAGCAATCAGCCCCAGCATTTT	CASSPRDRDSNQPQHF
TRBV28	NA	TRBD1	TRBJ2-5	TGTGCCAGCAGTTTAGGACAGGGGACCCAAGAGACCCAGTACTTC	CASSLGQGTQETQYF
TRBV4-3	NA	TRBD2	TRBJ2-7	TGCGCCAGCAGCCAAGATCTAGGGCGGGAGGTCTACGAGCAGTACTTC	CASSQDLGREVYEQYF
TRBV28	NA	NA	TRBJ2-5	TGTGCCAGCAGTTTATTCCCGGACTGGTCCGGGCGAGAGACCCAGTACTTC	CASSLFPDWSGRETQYF
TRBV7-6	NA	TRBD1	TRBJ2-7	TGTGCCAGCAGCACCCGGGACAGGGGGCTTCTGGACGAGCAGTACTTC	CASSTRDRGLLDEQYF
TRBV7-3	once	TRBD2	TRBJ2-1	TGTGCCAGCAGCATAACGGGACTAGCGGGACCCTACAATGAGCAGTTCTTC	CASSITGLAGPYNEQFF
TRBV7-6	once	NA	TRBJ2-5	TGTGCCAGCAGCTTTAGGTACGGGGGCGAGACCCAGTACTTC	CASSFRYGGETQYF
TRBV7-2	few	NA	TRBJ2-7	TGTGCCAGCAGCTTAGATTACGAGCAGTACTTC	CASSLDYEQYF
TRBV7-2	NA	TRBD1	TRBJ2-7	TGTGCCAGCAGCTTAGCGGCAGGGGGAAGAAGGGAGCAGTACTTC	CASSLAAGGRREQYF
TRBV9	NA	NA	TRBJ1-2	TGTGCCAGCAGCGTAGGGCCAAGGATCTATGGCTACACCTTC	CASSVGPRIYGYTF
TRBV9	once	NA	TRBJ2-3	TGTGCCAGCAGCAGAAGCACAGATACGCAGTATTTT	CASSRSTDTQYF
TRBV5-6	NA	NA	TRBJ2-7	TGTGCCAGCAGCTTGGGCGGGGCCTCTACCTACGAGCAGTACTTC	CASSLGGASTYEQYF
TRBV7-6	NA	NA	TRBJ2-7	TGTGCCAGCAGCGCCGGGACTGGTTACGAGCAGTACTTC	CASSAGTGYEQYF
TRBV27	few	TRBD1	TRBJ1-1	TGTGCCAGCAGTTTGGGACAGGGGAGCACTGAAGCTTTCTTT	CASSLGQGSTEAFF
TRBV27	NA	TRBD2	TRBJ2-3	TGTGCCAGCAGTTTAGTAGCGGGAGTGCGCACAGATACGCAGTATTTT	CASSLVAGVRTDTQYF
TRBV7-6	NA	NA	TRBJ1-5	TGTGCCAGCAGCCCGCACCATAGCAATCAGCCCCAGCATTTT	CASSPHHSNQPQHF
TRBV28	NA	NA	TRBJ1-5	TGTGCCAGCAGCTGGGCGGGGGGTCAGCCCCAGCATTTT	CASSWAGGQPQHF
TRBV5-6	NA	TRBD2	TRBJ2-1	TGTGCCAGCAGCTCGACTAGCGCGCCCTACAATGAGCAGTTCTTC	CASSSTSAPYNEQFF
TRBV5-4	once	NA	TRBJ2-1	TGTGCCAGCAGTTCAGACTCAGACTGGTACAATGAGCAGTTCTTC	CASSSDSDWYNEQFF
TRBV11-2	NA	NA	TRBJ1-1	TGTGCCAGCAAAAACCCCGGGGGCCGGGTGAACTCTGAAGCTTTCTTT	CASKNPGGRVNSEAFF
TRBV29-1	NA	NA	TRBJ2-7	TGCAGCGTTCAGACCGGCTACGAGCAGTACTTC	CSVQTGYEQYF
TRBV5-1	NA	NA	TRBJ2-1	TGCGCCAGCAGCTTTCCGGGATGGGATGAGCAGTTCTTC	CASSFPGWDEQFF
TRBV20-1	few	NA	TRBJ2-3	TGCAGTGCTAGAGATATCGTGCAGTATTTT	CSARDIVQYF
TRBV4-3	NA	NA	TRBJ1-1	TGCGCCAGCAGCCAAGATGAAGGTTACACTGAAGCTTTCTTT	CASSQDEGYTEAFF
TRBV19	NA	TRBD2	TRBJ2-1	TGTGCCAGTGGATTAGGGACTAGCTCCTACAATGAGCAGTTCTTC	CASGLGTSSYNEQFF
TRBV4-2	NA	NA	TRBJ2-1	TGTGCCAGCAGCCAGAGGGTAGCGGTATCCTACAATGAGCAGTTCTTC	CASSQRVAVSYNEQFF
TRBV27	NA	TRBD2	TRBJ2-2	TGTGCCAGCAGTCCGGTAACGGGAGGGCCAGGGGAGCTGTTTTTT	CASSPVTGGPGELFF
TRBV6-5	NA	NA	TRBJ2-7	TGTGCCAGCAGCTTTGGCCCCAGCTACGAGCAGTACTTC	CASSFGPSYEQYF
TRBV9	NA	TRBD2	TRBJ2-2	TGTGCCAGCAGCGTGAGCGGGAGCACCGGGGAGCTGTTTTTT	CASSVSGSTGELFF
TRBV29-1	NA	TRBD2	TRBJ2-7	TGCAGCGTTGAAGGCCTAGCGGGTTCCCGTTCCTCCTACGAGCAGTACTTC	CSVEGLAGSRSSYEQYF
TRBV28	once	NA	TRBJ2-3	TGTGCCAGCAGTTTAGTTAGCATCCTCACAGATACGCAGTATTTT	CASSLVSILTDTQYF
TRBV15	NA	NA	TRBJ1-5	TGTGCCACCAGCCCTCAGCCCGGGAACGGAGGGCATCAGCCCCAGCATTTT	CATSPQPGNGGHQPQHF
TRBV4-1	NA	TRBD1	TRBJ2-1	TGCGCCAGCAGCCAAGATACAGGGGCCGATGAGCAGTTCTTC	CASSQDTGADEQFF
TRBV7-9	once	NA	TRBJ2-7	TGTGCCAGCAGCGACCTTGGGGGCGTCGAGTTCAGCGAGCAGTACTTC	CASSDLGGVEFSEQYF
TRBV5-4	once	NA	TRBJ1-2	TGTGCCAGCAGCTTGGGTGACTATGGCTACACCTTC	CASSLGDYGYTF
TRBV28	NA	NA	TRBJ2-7	TGTGCCAGCAGTCATGGGGAGACTCCCCCATACGAGCAGTACTTC	CASSHGETPPYEQYF